This T cell receptor beta chain was identified in a study of T-cell reconstitution after alpha-beta-depleted transplantation in children. Study-level results: Reports say that about two months after transplant, the alpha-beta T cells came out of several hundred graft clones that had expanded.

Germline V CDR1 and CDR2: MGHDK, SYGVNS. Trimming removed 4 bases from V and 8 bases from J, with 11 bases in between. The CDR3 has 12 residues. This clonotype was seen repeatedly, ten times or more. Antigen specificity is unknown. It was with unique molecular identifiers that the TCRbeta library was prepared. MiXCR, applied by TCRdb to the PCR reads, yields one record per CDR3 protein. In the table there are around 670,000 distinct CDR3 sequences, about 12% of which are singletons. The chain joins TRBV25-1 to TRBJ1-2, with D unclear. The receptor comes from a girl aged 2-10 years with congenital amegakaryocytic thrombocytopenia, due to receive a stem cell transplant. The source material was PBMCs, sampled before TCRalphabeta/CD19-depleted stem cell transplant. The chain's CDR3 is CASSGFKGGYTF. In DNA, the CDR3 is TGTGCCAGCAGTGGATTTAAGGGAGGCTACACCTTC.